The source of this T cell receptor (beta chain) is a study of blood T cells in healthy people across ages. Findings and limits, study-wide: Whereas aged donors had fewer naive CD4+ cells, long-lived donors had more of them and higher diversity.

Those donating, healthy Caucasian individuals from Russia, were aged 6 to 90. It was with a sample-barcoded 5' primer and a J-beta primer mix that a second PCR of roughly 7 to 12 cycles was run. TCRdb passed the 5' RACE reads through MiXCR, listing each CDR3 protein once. This table has about 730,000 distinct CDR3 sequences, roughly 44% appearing once. As for this clonotype: The antigen remains unidentified.

The CDR3 covers 17 residues. CDR1 and CDR2 from the germline V gene are DFQATT and SNEGSKA (reference sequence). V was pared by 0 bases and J by 6 bases, with 11 bases of the junction left unmatched. The sequencing input was blood. This chain links TRBV20-1 with TRBJ2-1, with TRBD2 identical over 10 bases. This clonotype originated in a woman in her fifties or sixties in good health. The CDR3 here is CSARDPRASGSGNEQFF. The CDR3 DNA reads TGCAGTGCTAGAGACCCCCGAGCTAGCGGGAGTGGCAATGAGCAGTTCTTC.